This is a list of T cell receptor beta chains from one sample in a study of shared T cell receptors in the human thymus. Generated by immunoSEQ multiplex PCR, the TCRdb table keeps only in-frame clones and is missing some. Of approximately 760,000 clones listed, approximately 85% were seen once; the top ten hold more than 0.008%. The same specimen was also included in a second study, on human thymus T cells.

Specimen: thymocytes. These receptors all stem from a girl under three years old with a congenital heart defect. CDR3s include the opening cysteine and the closing phenylalanine or tryptophan. Fields, in order: CDR3 length, clone size, V gene, CDR3 protein. Only some rows state a clone size, as once, few, many or a class for expanded clones.

13 | - | TRBV7-2 | CASSPDGYNEQFF
15 | - | TRBV15 | CATSRAGKNTGELFF
20 | - | TRBV21-1 | CASSKGRKRGGTDPSYEQYF
16 | - | TRBV6-5 | CASNNSPSESTDTQYF
14 | - | TRBV28 | CASSFLAGRDEQFF
13 | - | TRBV10-1 | CASSAGLNTEAFF
15 | - | TRBV15 | CATSRGGHRNTEAFF
14 | - | TRBV2 | CASSYAGGGNTIYF
18 | - | TRBV4-1 | CASSSIGRQGADRNGYTF
14 | - | TRBV19 | CASSIGGGANVLTF
15 | - | TRBV11-2 | CASSSRLSSYNEQFF
14 | - | TRBV15 | CANSRVGTAYGYTF
16 | - | TRBV6-1 | CASSEGGLGQSYGYTF
16 | - | TRBV27 | CASSSTGYATNEKLFF
14 | - | TRBV6-1 | CASSDRPGVVEQFF
13 | few | TRBV10-3 | CAISDADRDDLYF
15 | once | TRBV6-1 | CASSAKTQGPYEQYF
15 | - | TRBV28 | CASSPTGVLTYEQYF
13 | - | TRBV6-5 | CASSWDRQETQYF
14 | - | TRBV15 | CATSRRGGGDTQYF
18 | - | TRBV19 | CASSRWARGRRKNTEAFF
15 | - | TRBV27 | CASSLGTRVEETQYF
14 | - | TRBV11-2 | CASSSTQGHYGYTF
15 | - | TRBV27 | CASSLGRGVTYEQYF
16 | - | TRBV5-1 | CASSLTSGGARETQYF
15 | - | TRBV6-5 | CASSYSRGQVRGYTF
14 | - | TRBV6-1 | CASEPGGLNTEAFF
14 | - | TRBV7-3 | CASSLRTGYNEQFF
14 | - | TRBV27 | CASSSWTGRDEQYF
17 | - | TRBV14 | CASSQVGIRGAVNEQYF
12 | - | TRBV25-1 | CASSELVSEQFF
15 | - | TRBV7-9 | CASSLALRQINEQFF
17 | - | TRBV7-2 | CASSLRIKGPGSDTQYF
13 | - | TRBV5-1 | CASSLTVNTEAFF
14 | few | TRBV10-3 | CAIGLSSSNQPQHF
19 | - | TRBV6-1 | CASSEKVGNGPYSNQPQHF
17 | - | TRBV5-1 | CASNPGTGEIRGCGYTF
16 | - | TRBV25-1 | CASSKRGTTEEGGYTF
14 | - | TRBV2 | CARGDWQDTDTQYF
14 | - | TRBV6-1 | CASSPQGPYNEQFF
17 | - | TRBV4-2 | CASSQGGWTGPSSEAFF
13 | - | TRBV7-6 | CASSPPVHGEAFF
15 | - | TRBV10-3 | CAIGLMGTPTYEQYF
14 | - | TRBV4-3 | CASSQDTSLVFPFF
15 | - | TRBV6-6 | CATTPGVRELDEQYF
18 | - | TRBV7-9 | CASSPPHWQGGPNQPQHF
18 | - | TRBV5-5 | CASSLVQTRRQAQETQYF
13 | few | TRBV2 | CARWGPRNTEAFF
16 | once | TRBV7-8 | CASSGQGSSSGNTIYF
11 | once | TRBV11-2 | CASSARDTQYF
15 | - | TRBV11-2 | CASSPVAGQGDVLTF
17 | - | TRBV4-2 | CASSQEETSGGANEQFF
18 | - | TRBV5-6 | CASSYSADRLYSNQPQHF
12 | - | TRBV2 | CASSVEDYGYTF
15 | - | TRBV27 | CASSIARPGAFEQYF
14 | once | TRBV6-5 | CASSGPGFNSPLHF
15 | - | TRBV9 | CASSPRGSTTHEQYF
13 | - | TRBV4-1 | CASKAVNTGELFF
15 | - | TRBV11-2 | CASSSYRNLNTEAFF